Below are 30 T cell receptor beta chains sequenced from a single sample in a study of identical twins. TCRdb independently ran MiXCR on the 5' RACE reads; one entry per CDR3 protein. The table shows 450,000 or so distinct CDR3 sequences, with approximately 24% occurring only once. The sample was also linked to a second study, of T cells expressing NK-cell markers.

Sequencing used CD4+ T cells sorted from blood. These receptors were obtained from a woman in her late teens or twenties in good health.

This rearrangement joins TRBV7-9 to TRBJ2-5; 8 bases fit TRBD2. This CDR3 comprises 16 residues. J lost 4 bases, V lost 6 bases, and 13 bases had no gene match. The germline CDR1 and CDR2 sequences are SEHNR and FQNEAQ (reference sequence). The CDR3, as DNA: TGTGCCAGCAGACTAAACCGAGCGGGGGATGTAGAGACCCAGTACTTC. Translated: CASRLNRAGDVETQYF. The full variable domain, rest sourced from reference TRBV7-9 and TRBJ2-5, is DTGVSQNPRHKITKRGQNVTFRCDPISEHNRLYWYRQTLGQGPEFLTYFQNEAQLEKSRLLSDRFSAERPKGSFSTLEIQRTEQGDSAMYLCASRLNRAGDVETQYFGPGTRLLVL.

As DNA, the CDR3 is TGCGCCAGCAGCCCGACAGCTTCTAACTATGGCTACACCTTC. It translates to CASSPTASNYGYTF. The chain employs TRBV5-1 and TRBJ1-2; D may be TRBD1 (5 bases). The V and J ends lost 4 bases and 0 bases respectively, with 10 bases between them. CDR1 and CDR2 (germline): SGHRS, YFSETQ. The CDR3 is 14 residues long.

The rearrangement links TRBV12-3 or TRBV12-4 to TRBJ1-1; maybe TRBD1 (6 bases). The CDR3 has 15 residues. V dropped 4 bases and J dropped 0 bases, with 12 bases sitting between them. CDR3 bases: TGTGCCAGCAGTTCGAGGGGGGTTATGAACACTGAAGCTTTCTTT. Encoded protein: CASSSRGVMNTEAFF.

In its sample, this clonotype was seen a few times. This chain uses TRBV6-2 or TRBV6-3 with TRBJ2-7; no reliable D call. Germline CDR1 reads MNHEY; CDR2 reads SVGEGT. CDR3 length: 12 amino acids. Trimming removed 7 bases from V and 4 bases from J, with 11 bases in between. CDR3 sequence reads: CASNPFGYEQYF. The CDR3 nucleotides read TGTGCCAGCAACCCCTTTGGGTACGAGCAGTACTTC.

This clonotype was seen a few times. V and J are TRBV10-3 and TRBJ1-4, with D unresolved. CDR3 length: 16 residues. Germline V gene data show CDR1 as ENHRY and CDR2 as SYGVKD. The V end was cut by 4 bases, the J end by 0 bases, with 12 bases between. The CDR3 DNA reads TGTGCCATCAGTGTCGGACGACCTGCAACTAATGAAAAACTGTTTTTT. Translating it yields CAISVGRPATNEKLFF.

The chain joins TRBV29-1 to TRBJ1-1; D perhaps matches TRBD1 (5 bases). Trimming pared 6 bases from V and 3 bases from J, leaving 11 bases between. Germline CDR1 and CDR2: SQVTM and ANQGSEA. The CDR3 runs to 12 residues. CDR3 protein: CSVLRQYTEAFF. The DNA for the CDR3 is TGCAGCGTCCTGAGACAGTACACTGAAGCTTTCTTT.

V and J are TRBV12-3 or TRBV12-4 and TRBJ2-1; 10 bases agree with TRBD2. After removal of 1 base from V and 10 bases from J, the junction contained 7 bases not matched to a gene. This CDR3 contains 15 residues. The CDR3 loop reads CASSLVSGRAGEQFF. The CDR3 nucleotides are TGTGCCAGCAGTTTAGTCAGCGGGAGGGCCGGGGAGCAGTTCTTC.

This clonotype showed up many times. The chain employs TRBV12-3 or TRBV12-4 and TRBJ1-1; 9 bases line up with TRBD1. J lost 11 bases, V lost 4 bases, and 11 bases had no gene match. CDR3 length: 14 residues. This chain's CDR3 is CASSSRTGDRLAFF. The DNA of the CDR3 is TGTGCCAGCAGTTCCCGGACAGGGGATCGCTTGGCTTTCTTT.

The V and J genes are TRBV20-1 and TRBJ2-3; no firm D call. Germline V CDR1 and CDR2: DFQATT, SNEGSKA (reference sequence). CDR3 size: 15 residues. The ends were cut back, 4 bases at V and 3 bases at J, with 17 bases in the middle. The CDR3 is CSAKNGLSTTDTQYF. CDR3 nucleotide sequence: TGCAGTGCTAAGAATGGATTAAGCACGACAGATACGCAGTATTTT.

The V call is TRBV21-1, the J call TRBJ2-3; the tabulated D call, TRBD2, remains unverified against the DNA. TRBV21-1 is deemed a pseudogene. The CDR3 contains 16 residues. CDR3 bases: TGTGCCAGCAGGACACCCGGGACTAGCGGCACAGATACGCAGTATTTT. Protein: CASRTPGTSGTDTQYF.

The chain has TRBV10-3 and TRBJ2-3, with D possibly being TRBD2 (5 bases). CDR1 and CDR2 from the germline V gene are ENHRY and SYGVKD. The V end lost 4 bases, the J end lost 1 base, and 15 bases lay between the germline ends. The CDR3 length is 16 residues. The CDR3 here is CAISVSVIGGTDTQYF. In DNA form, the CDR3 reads TGTGCCATCAGTGTGAGCGTTATCGGGGGCACAGATACGCAGTATTTT.

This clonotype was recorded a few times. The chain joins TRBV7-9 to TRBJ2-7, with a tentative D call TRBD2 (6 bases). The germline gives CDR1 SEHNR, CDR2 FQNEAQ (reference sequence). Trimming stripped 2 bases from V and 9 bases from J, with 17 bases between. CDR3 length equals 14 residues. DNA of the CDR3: TGTGCCAGCAGCTTACAAGCGGAGGGTGGAATGCAGTACTTC. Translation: CASSLQAEGGMQYF.

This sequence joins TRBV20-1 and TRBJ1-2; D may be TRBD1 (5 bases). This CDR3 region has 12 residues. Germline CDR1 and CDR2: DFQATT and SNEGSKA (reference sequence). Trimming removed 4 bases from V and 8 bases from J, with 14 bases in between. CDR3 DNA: TGCAGTGCTATTGCTCGGTGGGGGGGCTACACCTTC. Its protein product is CSAIARWGGYTF.

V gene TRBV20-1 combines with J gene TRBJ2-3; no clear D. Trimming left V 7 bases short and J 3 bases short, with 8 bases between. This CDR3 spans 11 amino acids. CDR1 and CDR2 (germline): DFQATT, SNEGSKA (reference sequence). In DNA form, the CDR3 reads TGCAGTGGGCGGAGAACAGATACGCAGTATTTT. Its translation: CSGRRTDTQYF.

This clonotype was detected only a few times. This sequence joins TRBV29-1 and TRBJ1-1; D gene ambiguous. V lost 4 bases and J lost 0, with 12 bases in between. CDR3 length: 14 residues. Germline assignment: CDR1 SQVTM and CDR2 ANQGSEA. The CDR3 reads CSVGSGSMNTEAFF. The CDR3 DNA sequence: TGCAGCGTTGGTTCCGGCAGCATGAACACTGAAGCTTTCTTT.

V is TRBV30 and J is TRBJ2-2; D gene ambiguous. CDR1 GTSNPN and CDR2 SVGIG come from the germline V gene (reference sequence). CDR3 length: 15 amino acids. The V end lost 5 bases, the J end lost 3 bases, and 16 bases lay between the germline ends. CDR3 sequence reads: CAWQLTSGYTGELFF. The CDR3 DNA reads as TGTGCCTGGCAATTGACTTCAGGTTACACCGGGGAGCTGTTTTTT.

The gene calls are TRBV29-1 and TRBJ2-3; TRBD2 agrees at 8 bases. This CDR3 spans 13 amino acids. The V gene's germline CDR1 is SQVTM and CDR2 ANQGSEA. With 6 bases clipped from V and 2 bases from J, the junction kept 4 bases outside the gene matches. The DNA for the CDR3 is TGCAGCGTCACTAGCGGAAACACAGATACGCAGTATTTT. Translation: CSVTSGNTDTQYF.

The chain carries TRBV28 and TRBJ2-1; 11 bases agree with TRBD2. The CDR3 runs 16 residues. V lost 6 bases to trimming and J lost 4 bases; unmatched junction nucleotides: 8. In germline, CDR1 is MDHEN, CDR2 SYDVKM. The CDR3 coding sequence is TGTGCCAGCAGCAATAGCGGGAGGGGCCCATACAATGAGCAGTTCTTC. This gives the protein CASSNSGRGPYNEQFF. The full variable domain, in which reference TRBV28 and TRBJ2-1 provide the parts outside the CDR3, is DVKVTQSSRYLVKRTGEKVFLECVQDMDHENMFWYRQDPGLGLRLIYFSYDVKMKEKGDIPEGYSVSREKKERFSLILESASTNQTSMYLCASSNSGRGPYNEQFFGPGTRLTVL.

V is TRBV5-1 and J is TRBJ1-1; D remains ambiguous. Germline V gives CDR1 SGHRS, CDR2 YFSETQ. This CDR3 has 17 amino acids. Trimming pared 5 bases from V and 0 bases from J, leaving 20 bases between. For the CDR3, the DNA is TGCGCCAGCAGTCCCCGCATAACCGGACGGATGAACACTGAAGCTTTCTTT. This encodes CASSPRITGRMNTEAFF. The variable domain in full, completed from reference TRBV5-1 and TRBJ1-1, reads KAGVTQTPRYLIKTRGQQVTLSCSPISGHRSVSWYQQTPGQGLQFLFEYFSETQRNKGNFPGRFSGRQFSNSRSEMNVSTLELGDSALYLCASSPRITGRMNTEAFFGQGTRLTVV.

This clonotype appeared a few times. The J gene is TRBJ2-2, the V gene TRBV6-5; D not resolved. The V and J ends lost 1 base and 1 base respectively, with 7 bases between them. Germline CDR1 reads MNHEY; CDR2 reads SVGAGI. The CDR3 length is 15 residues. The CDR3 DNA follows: TGTGCCAGCAGTTACTGGCGGCTGAACACCGGGGAGCTGTTTTTT. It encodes CASSYWRLNTGELFF.

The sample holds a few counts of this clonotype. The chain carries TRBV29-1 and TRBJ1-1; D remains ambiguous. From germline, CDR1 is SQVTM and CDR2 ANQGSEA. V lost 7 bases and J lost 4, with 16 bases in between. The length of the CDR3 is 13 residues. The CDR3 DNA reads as TGCAGCGCCCCGGGGTCCTTAGCCACTGAAGCTTTCTTT. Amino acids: CSAPGSLATEAFF.

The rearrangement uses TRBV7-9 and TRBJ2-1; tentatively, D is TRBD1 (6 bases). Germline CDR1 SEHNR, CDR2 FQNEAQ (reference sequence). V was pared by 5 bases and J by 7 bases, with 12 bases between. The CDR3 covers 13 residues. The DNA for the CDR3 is TGTGCCAGCAGCCCAGACAGGCTTAATGAGCAGTTCTTC. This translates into CASSPDRLNEQFF. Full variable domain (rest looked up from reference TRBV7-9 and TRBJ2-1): DTGVSQNPRHKITKRGQNVTFRCDPISEHNRLYWYRQTLGQGPEFLTYFQNEAQLEKSRLLSDRFSAERPKGSFSTLEIQRTEQGDSAMYLCASSPDRLNEQFFGPGTRLTVL.

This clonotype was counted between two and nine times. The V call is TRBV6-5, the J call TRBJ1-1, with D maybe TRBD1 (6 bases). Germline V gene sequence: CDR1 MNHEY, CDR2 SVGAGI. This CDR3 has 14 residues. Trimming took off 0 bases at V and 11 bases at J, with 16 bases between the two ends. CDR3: CASSYSRQASSAFF. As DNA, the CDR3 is TGTGCCAGCAGTTACTCGCGACAGGCGAGTAGCGCTTTCTTT.

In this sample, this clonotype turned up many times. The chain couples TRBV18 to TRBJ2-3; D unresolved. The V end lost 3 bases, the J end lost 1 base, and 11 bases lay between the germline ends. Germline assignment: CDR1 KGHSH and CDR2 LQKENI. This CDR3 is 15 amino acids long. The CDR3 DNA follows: TGTGCCAGCTCACCCCGAAGGATTGGCACAGATACGCAGTATTTT. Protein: CASSPRRIGTDTQYF.

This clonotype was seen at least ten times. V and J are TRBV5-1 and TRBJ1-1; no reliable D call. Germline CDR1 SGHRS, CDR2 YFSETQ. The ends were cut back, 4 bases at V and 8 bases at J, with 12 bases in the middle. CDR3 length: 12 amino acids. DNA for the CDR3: TGCGCCAGCAGCCGACCGACCGGAGAAGCTTTCTTT. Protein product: CASSRPTGEAFF.

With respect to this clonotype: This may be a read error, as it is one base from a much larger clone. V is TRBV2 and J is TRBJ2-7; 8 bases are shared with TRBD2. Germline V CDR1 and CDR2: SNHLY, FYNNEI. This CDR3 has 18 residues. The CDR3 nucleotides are TGTGCCATCAGTTTTCCCGGGGTTACAGCGGGAGTGGTATACGAGCAGTACTTC. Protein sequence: CAISFPGVTAGVVYEQYF.

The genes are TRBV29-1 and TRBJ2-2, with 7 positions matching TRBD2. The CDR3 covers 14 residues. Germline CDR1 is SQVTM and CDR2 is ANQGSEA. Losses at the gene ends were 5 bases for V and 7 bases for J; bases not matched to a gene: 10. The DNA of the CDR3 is TGCAGCGTTTGGGCCAGCGGGGTGATCGGGGAGCTGTTTTTT. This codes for CSVWASGVIGELFF.

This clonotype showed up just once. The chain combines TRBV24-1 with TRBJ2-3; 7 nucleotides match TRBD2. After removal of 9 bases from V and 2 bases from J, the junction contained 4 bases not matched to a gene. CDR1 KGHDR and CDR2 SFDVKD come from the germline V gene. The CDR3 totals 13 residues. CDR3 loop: CATGEGLTDTQYF. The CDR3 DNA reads TGTGCCACCGGGGAGGGTCTCACAGATACGCAGTATTTT.

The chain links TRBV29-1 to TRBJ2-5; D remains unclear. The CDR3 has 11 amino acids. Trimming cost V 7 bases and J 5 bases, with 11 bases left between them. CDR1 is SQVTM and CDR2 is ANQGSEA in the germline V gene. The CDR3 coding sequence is TGCAGCGCCGCGCCCCAGGAGACCCAGTACTTC. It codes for CSAAPQETQYF.

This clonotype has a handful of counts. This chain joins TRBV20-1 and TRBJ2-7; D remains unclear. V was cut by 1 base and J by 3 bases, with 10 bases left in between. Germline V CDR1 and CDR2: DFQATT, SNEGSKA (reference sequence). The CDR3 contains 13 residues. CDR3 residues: CSARGATYYEQYF. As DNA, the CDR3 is TGCAGTGCTAGAGGGGCCACCTACTACGAGCAGTACTTC.